This TCR beta chain emerged from a study of neurological immune-mediated disorders. Study results and limitations: The greatest degree of TCR clonal expansion was observed in HTLV-1-associated myelopathy, with the lowest in multiple sclerosis, below that of healthy controls.

From the 5' RACE reads, TCRdb called clonotypes with MiXCR, one entry per CDR3 protein. The sample yields tens of thousands of distinct CDR3 sequences, under 4.5% seen once. This CDR3 spans 15 amino acids. Germline CDR1 LGHNA, CDR2 YSLEER. V was shortened by 0 bases and J by 5 bases, with 13 bases between the two germline ends. In this sample, this clonotype turned up many times. Its antigen is not known. Unsorted libraries came from 2 million PBMCs stored at -80 °C. The receptor was isolated from a woman aged 45-60 years with multiple sclerosis. Material: PBMCs. The chain couples TRBV4-3 to TRBJ2-5; D perhaps matches TRBD1 (5 bases). The CDR3 nucleotides are TGCGCCAGCAGCCAAGAGGGCAGGGCCGAGGAGACCCAGTACTTC. This codes for CASSQEGRAEETQYF.